One and the same sample provided the 11 T cell receptor beta chains below, sequenced in a study of siplizumab effects on memory and regulatory T cells. Clones were read by immunoSEQ multiplex PCR, and TCRdb kept only the in-frame ones, dropping some. The sample shows about 100,000 clones, over 90% of them seen only once. Source material: non-Treg CD4+ T cells sorted from blood. These receptors all come from a human donor in good health.

The chain uses TRBV6-1 and TRBJ1-3; D ambiguous. From germline, CDR1 is MNHNS and CDR2 SASEGT. This CDR3 comprises 14 residues. Trimming pared 0 bases from V and 7 bases from J, leaving 10 bases between. The CDR3 nucleotides are TGTGCCAGCAGTGAAGCGCTTTTAGGTAACACCATATATTTT. As protein: CASSEALLGNTIYF.

The chain carries TRBV5-4 and TRBJ2-7; no clear D gene. Germline V gene sequence: CDR1 SGHNT, CDR2 YYREEE (reference sequence). V was trimmed by 0 bases and J by 1 base, leaving 8 bases between them. The CDR3 contains 14 residues. CDR3: CASSLDSRSYEQYF. CDR3 nucleotides: TGTGCCAGCAGCTTGGATAGCCGATCCTACGAGCAGTACTTC.

The J gene is TRBJ2-7, the V gene TRBV5-1; 8 bases are shared with TRBD1. The CDR3 is 15 residues long. With V trimmed by 3 bases and J by 0 bases, 5 bases remained unmatched. Germline V CDR1 and CDR2: SGHRS, YFSETQ. CDR3 loop: CASSYRTGNSYEQYF. The CDR3 coding sequence is TGCGCCAGCAGCTACCGGACAGGGAACTCCTACGAGCAGTACTTC.

V and J are TRBV10-3 and TRBJ2-7; 12 bases fit TRBD2. Germline loops: CDR1 ENHRY, CDR2 SYGVKD. The trim removed 5 bases at V and 4 bases at J, leaving 12 bases unmatched. The CDR3 loop spans 17 amino acids. The CDR3: CAISPGLAGNLRYEQYF. CDR3 sequence (DNA): TGTGCCATCAGTCCAGGACTAGCGGGAAACCTTCGGTACGAGCAGTACTTC.

V is TRBV6-6 and J is TRBJ2-1; 9 nucleotides line up with TRBD2. V dropped 2 bases and J dropped 6; count of bases not matched to a gene: 8. The germline gives CDR1 MNHNY, CDR2 SVGAGI (reference sequence). The CDR3 totals 16 residues. The CDR3 region is CASSYGAGGGGNEQFF. DNA of the CDR3: TGTGCCAGCAGTTACGGCGCGGGAGGGGGAGGCAATGAGCAGTTCTTC.

The genes are TRBV6-6 and TRBJ2-5; perhaps D is TRBD1 or TRBD2 (5 bases each). Germline V CDR1 and CDR2: MNHNY, SVGAGI (reference sequence). V shed 5 bases and J shed 4 bases, with 14 bases lying between them. The CDR3 consists of 14 residues. CDR3 sequence: CASSRGPPGETQYF. CDR3 nucleotide sequence: TGTGCCAGCAGTCGGGGCCCCCCTGGAGAGACCCAGTACTTC.

This clone occurred once. The chain is built from TRBV10-3 and TRBJ1-4; the D gene is possibly TRBD1 (6 bases). Trimming left V 3 bases short and J 8 bases short, with 7 bases between. Per the germline V gene, CDR1 is ENHRY and CDR2 is SYGVKD. The CDR3 extends over 12 amino acids. The chain's CDR3 is CAISEQGEKLFF. The CDR3 DNA follows: TGTGCCATCAGTGAACAGGGCGAAAAACTGTTTTTT.

This clone was observed a single time. V and J are TRBV30 and TRBJ1-6, with D hard to call. The CDR3 is 14 amino acids. Germline V gene sequence: CDR1 GTSNPN, CDR2 SVGIG (reference sequence). Trimming shortened V by 5 bases and J by 1 base, and 9 bases separated the two germline ends. The CDR3 protein is CAWDQSSYNSPLHF. The CDR3 DNA follows: TGTGCCTGGGATCAATCTTCCTATAATTCACCCCTCCACTTT.

The CDR3 bases are TGTGCCAGCAGCGTTAATTCTCAGGGGAACGAGCAGTACTTC. This translates into CASSVNSQGNEQYF. The rearrangement links TRBV9 to TRBJ2-7, with a tentative D call TRBD1 (6 bases). Per germline, CDR1 SGDLS and CDR2 YYNGEE. The CDR3 covers 14 residues. Trimming took off 2 bases at V and 5 bases at J, with 14 bases between the two ends.

The genes are TRBV27 and TRBJ2-7; the D is unclear. V was cut by 0 bases and J by 4 bases, with 10 bases left in between. This CDR3 has 14 residues. The germline V gene encodes CDR1 MNHEY and CDR2 SMNVEV (reference sequence). The CDR3 protein is CASSLSSPGYEQYF. The CDR3 region has the DNA TGTGCCAGCAGTTTATCGAGTCCCGGTTACGAGCAGTACTTC.

The CDR3 loop is CAWSVRRTTGELFF. The CDR3, as DNA: TGTGCCTGGAGTGTTCGGCGGACCACCGGGGAGCTGTTTTTT. The V gene is TRBV30, the J gene TRBJ2-2; D gene unclear. Germline CDR1 reads GTSNPN; CDR2 reads SVGIG (reference sequence). The V end was cut by 0 bases, the J end by 4 bases, with 9 bases between. The length of the CDR3 is 14 residues.